These 13 T cell receptor beta chains came from one sample sequenced in a study of shared clonotypes between healthy human individuals. Sequencing was performed with immunoSEQ multiplex PCR; in TCRdb, only in-frame clones are kept and a portion is missing. The repertoire has some 2.1 million clones, approximately 94% of them found once; the top ten carry roughly 1%. The naive CD8 population came from CD45RO-negative cells selected for CCR7, without terminally differentiated effector memory CD45RA+ cells. The specimen was naive CD8+ T cells sorted from blood. These TCRs come from a man in his late teens or twenties in good health.

The CDR3 DNA reads TGTGCCAGCAGCTTGTTCGGGACAGGGATCGCCGAGCAGTACTTC. Its translation is CASSLFGTGIAEQYF. This chain uses TRBV5-4 with TRBJ2-7, with 9 bases matching TRBD1. The CDR3 length is 15 residues. The junction had 8 bases not matched to a gene; V was cut back by 1 base and J by 6 bases. The germline gives CDR1 SGHNT, CDR2 YYREEE (reference sequence).

The chain couples TRBV2 to TRBJ1-4, with unresolved D. The CDR3 spans 12 residues. Trimming pared 2 bases from V and 12 bases from J, leaving 10 bases between. Germline V lookup: CDR1 SNHLY, CDR2 FYNNEI. The CDR3 here is CASSERGVELFF. The CDR3 nucleotides read TGTGCCAGCAGTGAAAGAGGAGTAGAACTGTTTTTT.

As to this clone: Other DNA variants within this sample encode the same CDR3. The gene calls are TRBV28 and TRBJ2-3; no definite D call. Per germline, CDR1 MDHEN and CDR2 SYDVKM. Trimming stripped 6 bases from V and 1 base from J, with 8 bases between. CDR3 length: 13 residues. CDR3 in DNA: TGTGCCAGCAGCGGCCCCGGCACAGATACGCAGTATTTT. Translating gives CASSGPGTDTQYF.

The chain recombines TRBV5-4 with TRBJ1-1; D unresolved. The CDR3 is 13 residues long. Trimming took off 3 bases at V and 1 base at J, with 7 bases between the two ends. Germline lookup yields CDR1 SGHNT and CDR2 YYREEE (reference sequence). CDR3 coding DNA: TGTGCCAGCAGCTCTGCACAGAACACTGAAGCTTTCTTT. Translation gives CASSSAQNTEAFF.

The chain uses TRBV5-1 and TRBJ2-7, with a tentative D call TRBD1 (6 bases). This CDR3 is built from 13 residues. The V end was cut by 4 bases, the J end by 7 bases, with 15 bases between. Germline loops: CDR1 SGHRS, CDR2 YFSETQ. The CDR3 protein is CASSTGQPREQYF. The DNA for the CDR3 is TGCGCCAGCAGCACTGGACAGCCCCGAGAGCAGTACTTC.

The V gene is TRBV11-2, the J gene TRBJ1-4; D is uncertain. CDR3 length equals 18 residues. V gave up 0 bases and J gave up 0 bases, with 14 bases separating them. Germline CDR1 reads SGHAT; CDR2 reads FQNNGV. The CDR3 nucleotides read TGTGCCAGCAGCTTAGATCGAGGGAGCCAGCCAACTAATGAAAAACTGTTTTTT. It specifies CASSLDRGSQPTNEKLFF.

The V gene is TRBV2, the J gene TRBJ2-2; D is unclear. With 9 bases removed from V and 2 bases from J, the gap between germline ends came to 10 bases. The V gene's germline CDR1 is SNHLY and CDR2 FYNNEI. This CDR3 contains 13 residues. Written as DNA, the CDR3 is TGTGCCAGGCTGGACGGCAACACCGGGGAGCTGTTTTTT. Translated: CARLDGNTGELFF.

The rearrangement joins TRBV7-9 to TRBJ2-5, with TRBD2 as a possible D gene (7 bases). The CDR3 length is 16 residues. Looked up from germline, CDR1 is SEHNR and CDR2 is FQNEAQ (reference sequence). Between the trimmed V and J ends, which lost 4 bases and 2 bases, there was a span of 17 bases. The CDR3 region is CASSSLHGGLQETQYF. The CDR3 DNA reads TGTGCCAGCAGCTCCTTACACGGGGGGCTGCAAGAGACCCAGTACTTC. The full variable domain, its missing parts supplied by reference TRBV7-9 and TRBJ2-5, is DTGVSQNPRHKITKRGQNVTFRCDPISEHNRLYWYRQTLGQGPEFLTYFQNEAQLEKSRLLSDRFSAERPKGSFSTLEIQRTEQGDSAMYLCASSSLHGGLQETQYFGPGTRLLVL.

The chain links TRBV4-3 to TRBJ2-1, with 11 positions matching TRBD2. With 3 bases clipped from V and 0 bases from J, the junction kept 7 bases outside the gene matches. CDR1 and CDR2 from the germline V gene are LGHNA and YSLEER. The CDR3 is made up of 18 amino acids. The DNA of the CDR3 is TGCGCCAGCAGCCAGGGACTAGCGGATTCGAGCTCCTACAATGAGCAGTTCTTC. Translated: CASSQGLADSSSYNEQFF.

V usage is TRBV27 and J usage is TRBJ2-7, with TRBD2 matching over 12 bases. V shed 5 bases and J 6 bases; nucleotides not matched to a gene: 5. Germline V gene sequence: CDR1 MNHEY, CDR2 SMNVEV (reference sequence). The CDR3 is made up of 14 amino acids. CDR3 sequence (DNA): TGTGCCAGCAGTCCTAGCGGGAGGGGTCTCGAGCAGTACTTC. Translated, it gives CASSPSGRGLEQYF.

The chain combines TRBV29-1 with TRBJ1-3, with no clear D. Germline assignment: CDR1 SQVTM and CDR2 ANQGSEA. CDR3 length equals 14 residues. Trimming took 3 bases from V and 2 from J, leaving 11 bases between them. CDR3 bases: TGCAGCGTTGAGGGAACAGCAGCTGGAAACACCATATATTTT. Protein: CSVEGTAAGNTIYF. Filled out from reference TRBV29-1 and TRBJ1-3, the complete variable domain reads SAVISQKPSRDICQRGTSLTIQCQVDSQVTMMFWYRQQPGQSLTLIATANQGSEATYESGFVIDKFPISRPNLTFSTLTVSNMSPEDSSIYLCSVEGTAAGNTIYFGEGSWLTVV.

This clone came up once. V is TRBV4-1 and J is TRBJ2-2, with a tentative D call TRBD2 (6 bases). V was shortened by 6 bases and J by 2 bases, with 10 bases between the two germline ends. This CDR3 contains 14 residues. Per the germline V gene, CDR1 is MGHRA and CDR2 is YSYEKL. DNA for the CDR3: TGCGCCAGCAGTCGGGGGTTTAACACCGGGGAGCTGTTTTTT. As protein: CASSRGFNTGELFF.

V gene TRBV5-1 combines with J gene TRBJ2-3, with 8 positions matching TRBD2. This CDR3 contains 15 residues. V lost 3 bases, J lost 0 bases, and 3 bases stayed unmatched. Looked up from germline, CDR1 is SGHRS and CDR2 is YFSETQ. The CDR3 DNA reads as TGCGCCAGCAGCTCAGCGGGGGCAAGCACAGATACGCAGTATTTT. Encoded protein: CASSSAGASTDTQYF.